What follows is one T cell receptor beta chain and its context. This entry comes from a study of blood T cell repertoires in COVID-19. Turning to the study itself: In each case, the material was cDNA or gDNA derived from T cells, B-cell-depleted T cells, or PBMCs.

Authors' analysis steps: Amplification of reference gene primers was used by the study to estimate nucleated cell counts. Here immunoSEQ multiplex PCR was the method, and the copy in TCRdb shows in-frame clones only, minus some. The DNA gave D and trimming, while V, J and clone size come from that table. The sample lists about 200,000 clones; nearly 90% were seen once. From germline, CDR1 is SNHLY and CDR2 FYNNEI. This CDR3 contains 14 residues. V was pared by 10 bases and J by 6 bases, with 7 bases of the junction left unmatched. Sequenced input: PBMCs or T cells enriched from blood (not recorded which). The receptor was isolated from a woman in her twenties or thirties with acute COVID-19. The rearrangement uses TRBV2 and TRBJ2-5; 14 bases fit TRBD2. This chain's CDR3 is CAIRTSGGPKTQYF. The DNA of the CDR3 is TGTGCCATCCGGACTAGCGGGGGGCCGAAGACCCAGTACTTC.